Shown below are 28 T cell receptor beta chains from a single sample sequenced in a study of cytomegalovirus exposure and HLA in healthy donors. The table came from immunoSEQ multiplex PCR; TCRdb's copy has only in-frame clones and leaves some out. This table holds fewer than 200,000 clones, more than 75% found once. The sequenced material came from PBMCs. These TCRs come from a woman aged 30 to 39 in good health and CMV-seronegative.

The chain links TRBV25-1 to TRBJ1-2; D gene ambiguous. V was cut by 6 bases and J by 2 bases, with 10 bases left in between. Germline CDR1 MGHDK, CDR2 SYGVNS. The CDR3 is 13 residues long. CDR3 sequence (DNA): TGTGCCAGCAGATCGCAGTTAAACTATGGCTACACCTTC. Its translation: CASRSQLNYGYTF.

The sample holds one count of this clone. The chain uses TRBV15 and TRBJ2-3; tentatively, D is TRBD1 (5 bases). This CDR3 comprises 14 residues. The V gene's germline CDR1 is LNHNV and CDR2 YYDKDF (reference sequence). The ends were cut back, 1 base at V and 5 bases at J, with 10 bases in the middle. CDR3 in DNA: TGTGCCACCAGCAGAGTCGGCGACAGAGATACGCAGTATTTT. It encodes CATSRVGDRDTQYF.

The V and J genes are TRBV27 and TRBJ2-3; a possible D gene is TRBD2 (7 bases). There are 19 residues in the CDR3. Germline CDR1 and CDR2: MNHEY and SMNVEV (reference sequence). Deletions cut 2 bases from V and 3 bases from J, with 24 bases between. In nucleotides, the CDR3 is TGTGCCAGCAGTTTACTCCCCCGAGGGGGGGGCTCGCGTACAGATACGCAGTATTTT. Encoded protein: CASSLLPRGGGSRTDTQYF.

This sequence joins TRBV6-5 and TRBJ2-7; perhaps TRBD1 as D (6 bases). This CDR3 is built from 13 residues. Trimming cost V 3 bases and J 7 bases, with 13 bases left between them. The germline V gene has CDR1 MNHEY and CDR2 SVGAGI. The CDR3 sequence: CASSYVGAQEQYF. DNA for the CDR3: TGTGCCAGCAGTTATGTGGGGGCGCAAGAGCAGTACTTC.

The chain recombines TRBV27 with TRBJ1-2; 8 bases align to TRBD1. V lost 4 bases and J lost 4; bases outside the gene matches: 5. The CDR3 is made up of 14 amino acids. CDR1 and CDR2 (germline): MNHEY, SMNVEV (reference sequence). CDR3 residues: CASSSSGTGYGYTF. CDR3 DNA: TGTGCCAGCAGTTCCTCCGGGACAGGCTATGGCTACACCTTC.

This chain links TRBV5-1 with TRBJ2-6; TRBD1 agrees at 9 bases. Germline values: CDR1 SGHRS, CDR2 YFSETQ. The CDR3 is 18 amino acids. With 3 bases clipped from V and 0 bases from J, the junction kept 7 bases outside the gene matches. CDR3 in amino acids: CASSYRGLPSSGANVLTF. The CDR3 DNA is TGCGCCAGCAGCTACAGGGGGCTCCCAAGCTCTGGGGCCAACGTCCTGACTTTC.

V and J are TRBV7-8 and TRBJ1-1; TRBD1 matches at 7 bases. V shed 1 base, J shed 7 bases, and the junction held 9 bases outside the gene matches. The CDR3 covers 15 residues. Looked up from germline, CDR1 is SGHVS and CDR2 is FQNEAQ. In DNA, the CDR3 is TGTGCCAGCAGCTTAGTTTGGAACAGGGGAGATGAAGCTTTCTTT. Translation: CASSLVWNRGDEAFF.

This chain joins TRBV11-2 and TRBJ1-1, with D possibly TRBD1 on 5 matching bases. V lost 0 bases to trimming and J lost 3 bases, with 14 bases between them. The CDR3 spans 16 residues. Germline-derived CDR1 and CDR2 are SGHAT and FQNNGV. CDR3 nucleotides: TGTGCCAGCAGCTTAGATGCGATAGGGGCGCACACTGAAGCTTTCTTT. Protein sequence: CASSLDAIGAHTEAFF.

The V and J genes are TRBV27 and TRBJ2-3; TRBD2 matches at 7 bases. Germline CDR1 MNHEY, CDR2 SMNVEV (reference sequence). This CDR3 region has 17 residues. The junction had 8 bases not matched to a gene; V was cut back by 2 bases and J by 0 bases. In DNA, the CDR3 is TGTGCCAGCAGTTTACCTCCTGGGGGGGTCAGCACAGATACGCAGTATTTT. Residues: CASSLPPGGVSTDTQYF.

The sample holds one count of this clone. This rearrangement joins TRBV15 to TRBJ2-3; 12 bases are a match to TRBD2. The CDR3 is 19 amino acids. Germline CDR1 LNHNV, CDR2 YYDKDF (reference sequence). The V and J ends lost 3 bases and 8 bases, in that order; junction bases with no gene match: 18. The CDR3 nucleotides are TGTGCCACCAGCAGCAGGTACTACCTAGCGGGGGGGTGGGCCTTTACGCAGTATTTT. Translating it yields CATSSRYYLAGGWAFTQYF.

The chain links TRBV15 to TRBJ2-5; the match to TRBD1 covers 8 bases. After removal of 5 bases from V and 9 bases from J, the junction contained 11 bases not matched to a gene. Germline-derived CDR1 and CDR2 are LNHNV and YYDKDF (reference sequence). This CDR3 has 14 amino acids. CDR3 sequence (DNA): TGTGCCACCAGCCGCTCGGGACAGGTCGGGTCCCAGTACTTC. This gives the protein CATSRSGQVGSQYF.

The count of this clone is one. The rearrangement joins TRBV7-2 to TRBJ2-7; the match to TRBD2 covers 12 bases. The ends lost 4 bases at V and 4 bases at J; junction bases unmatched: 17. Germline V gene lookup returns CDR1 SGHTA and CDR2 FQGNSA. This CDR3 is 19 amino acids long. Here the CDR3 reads CASSSPPLPSGGAQYEQYF. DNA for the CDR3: TGTGCCAGCAGCTCACCCCCCCTCCCTAGCGGGGGGGCCCAATACGAGCAGTACTTC.

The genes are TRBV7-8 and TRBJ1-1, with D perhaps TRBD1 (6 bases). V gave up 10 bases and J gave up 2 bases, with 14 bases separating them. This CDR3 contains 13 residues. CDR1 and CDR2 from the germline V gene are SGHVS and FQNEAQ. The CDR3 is CATAGVDNTEAFF. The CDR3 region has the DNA TGTGCCACCGCAGGGGTGGACAACACTGAAGCTTTCTTT. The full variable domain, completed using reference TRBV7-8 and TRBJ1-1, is GAGVSQSPRYKVAKRGQDVALRCDPISGHVSLFWYQQALGQGPEFLTYFQNEAQLDKSGLPSDRFFAERPEGSVSTLKIQRTQQEDSAVYLCATAGVDNTEAFFGQGTRLTVV.

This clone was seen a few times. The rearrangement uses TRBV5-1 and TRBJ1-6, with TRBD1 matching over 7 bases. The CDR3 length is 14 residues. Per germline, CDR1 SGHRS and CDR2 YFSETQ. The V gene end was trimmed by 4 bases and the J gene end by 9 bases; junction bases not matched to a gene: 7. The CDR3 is CASSLDRVGSPLHF. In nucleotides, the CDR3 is TGCGCCAGCAGCCTCGACAGGGTGGGTTCACCCCTCCACTTT.

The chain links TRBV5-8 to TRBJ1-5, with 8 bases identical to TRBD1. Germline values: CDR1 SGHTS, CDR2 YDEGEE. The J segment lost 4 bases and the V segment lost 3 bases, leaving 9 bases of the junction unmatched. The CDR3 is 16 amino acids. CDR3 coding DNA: TGTGCCAGCAGCTGGACAGGGCCTGGTGGAAATCAGCCCCAGCATTTT. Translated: CASSWTGPGGNQPQHF.

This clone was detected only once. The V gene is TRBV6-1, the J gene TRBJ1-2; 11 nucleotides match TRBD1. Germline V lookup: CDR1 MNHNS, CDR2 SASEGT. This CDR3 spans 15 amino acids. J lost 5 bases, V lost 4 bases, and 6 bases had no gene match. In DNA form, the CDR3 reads TGTGCCAGCAGTGTGGACAGGGGGCGCCAGTATGGCTACACCTTC. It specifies CASSVDRGRQYGYTF.

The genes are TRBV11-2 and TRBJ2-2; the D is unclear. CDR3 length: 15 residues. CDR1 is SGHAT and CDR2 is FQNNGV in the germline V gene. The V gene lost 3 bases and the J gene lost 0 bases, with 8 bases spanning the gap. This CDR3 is CASSFLSTNTGELFF. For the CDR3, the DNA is TGTGCCAGCAGCTTTCTCAGTACGAACACCGGGGAGCTGTTTTTT.

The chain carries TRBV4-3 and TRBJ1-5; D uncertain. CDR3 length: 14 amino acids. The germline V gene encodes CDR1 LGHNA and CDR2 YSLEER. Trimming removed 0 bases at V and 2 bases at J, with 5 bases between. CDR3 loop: CASSQERGNQPQHF. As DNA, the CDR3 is TGCGCCAGCAGCCAAGAACGGGGCAATCAGCCCCAGCATTTT.

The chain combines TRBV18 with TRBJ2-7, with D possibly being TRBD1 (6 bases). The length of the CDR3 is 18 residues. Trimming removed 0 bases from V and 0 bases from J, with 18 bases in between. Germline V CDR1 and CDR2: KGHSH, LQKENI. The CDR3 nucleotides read TGTGCCAGCTCACCACCGCCCGAACACGACAGGACCTCCTACGAGCAGTACTTC. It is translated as CASSPPPEHDRTSYEQYF.

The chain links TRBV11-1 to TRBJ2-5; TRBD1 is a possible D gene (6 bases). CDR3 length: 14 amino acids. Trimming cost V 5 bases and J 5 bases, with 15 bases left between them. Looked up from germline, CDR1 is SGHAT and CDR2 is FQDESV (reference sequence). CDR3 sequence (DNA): TGTGCCAGCAGCCCCGGGACAACGGGGGAGACCCAGTACTTC. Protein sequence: CASSPGTTGETQYF.

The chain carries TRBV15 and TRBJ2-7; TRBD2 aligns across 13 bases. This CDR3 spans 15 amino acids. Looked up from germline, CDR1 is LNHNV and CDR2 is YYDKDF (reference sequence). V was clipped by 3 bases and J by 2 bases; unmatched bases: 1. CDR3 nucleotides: TGTGCCACCAGCAGGACTAGCGGGGGGACCTACGAGCAGTACTTC. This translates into CATSRTSGGTYEQYF.

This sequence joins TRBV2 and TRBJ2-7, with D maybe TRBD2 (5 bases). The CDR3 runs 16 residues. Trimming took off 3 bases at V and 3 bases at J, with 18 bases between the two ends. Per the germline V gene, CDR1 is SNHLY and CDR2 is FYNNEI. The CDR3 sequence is CASSEFVGRGHYEQYF. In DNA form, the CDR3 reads TGTGCCAGCAGTGAGTTCGTAGGGAGAGGGCACTACGAGCAGTACTTC.

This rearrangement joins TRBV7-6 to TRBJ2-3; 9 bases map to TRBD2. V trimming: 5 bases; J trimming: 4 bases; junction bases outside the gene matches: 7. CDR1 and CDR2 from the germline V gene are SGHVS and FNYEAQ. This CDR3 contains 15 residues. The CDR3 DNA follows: TGTGCCAGCAGCGGTAGCGGGAGCTTATCAGATACGCAGTATTTT. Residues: CASSGSGSLSDTQYF.

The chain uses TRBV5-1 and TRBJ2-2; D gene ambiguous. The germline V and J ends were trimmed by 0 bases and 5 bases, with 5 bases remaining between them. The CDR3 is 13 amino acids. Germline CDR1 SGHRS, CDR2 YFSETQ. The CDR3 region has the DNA TGCGCCAGCAGCTTGGCCCTTACCGGGGAGCTGTTTTTT. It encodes CASSLALTGELFF.

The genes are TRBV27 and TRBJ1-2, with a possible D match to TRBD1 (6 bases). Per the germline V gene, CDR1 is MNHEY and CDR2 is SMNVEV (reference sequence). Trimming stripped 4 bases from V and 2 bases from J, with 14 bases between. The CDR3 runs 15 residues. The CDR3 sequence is CASSSSGVPNYGYTF. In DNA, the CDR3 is TGTGCCAGCAGTTCTTCAGGGGTCCCCAACTATGGCTACACCTTC.

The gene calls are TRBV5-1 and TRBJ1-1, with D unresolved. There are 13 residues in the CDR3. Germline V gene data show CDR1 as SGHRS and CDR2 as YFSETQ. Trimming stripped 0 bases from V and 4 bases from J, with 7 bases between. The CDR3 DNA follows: TGCGCCAGCAGCTTGGAAGTAGTCACTGAAGCTTTCTTT. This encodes CASSLEVVTEAFF.

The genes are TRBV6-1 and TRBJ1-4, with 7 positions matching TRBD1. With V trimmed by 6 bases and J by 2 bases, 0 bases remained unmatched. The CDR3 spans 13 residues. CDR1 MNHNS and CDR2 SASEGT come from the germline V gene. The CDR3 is CASRQGTNEKLFF. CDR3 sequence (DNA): TGTGCCAGCAGACAGGGGACTAATGAAAAACTGTTTTTT.

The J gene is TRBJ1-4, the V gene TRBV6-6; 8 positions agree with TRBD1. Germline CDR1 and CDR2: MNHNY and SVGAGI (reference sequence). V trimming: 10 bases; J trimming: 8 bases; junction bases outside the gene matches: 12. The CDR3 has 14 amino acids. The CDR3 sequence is CATRQGNEGEKLFF. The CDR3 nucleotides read TGTGCCACGCGACAGGGGAATGAGGGAGAAAAACTGTTTTTT.